The rows below give T cell receptor beta chains drawn from one sample of a study of neurological immune-mediated disorders. From the 5' RACE reads, TCRdb called clonotypes with MiXCR, one entry per CDR3 protein. The sample includes about 70,000 distinct CDR3 sequences, approximately 3.3% of them seen just once. The sequencing sample was made of PBMCs. These TCRs come from a woman aged 45-59 years with multiple sclerosis. The CDR3 runs from the conserved cysteine through the conserved F or W. The order of the fields is clone size, V gene, D gene, J gene, CDR3 protein, CDR3 DNA. The D gene is left open where the match is weak. Rows give clone size only sometimes, using once, few, many, or a class for an expanded clone.

clone_size: few; v_call: TRBV7-9; d_call: TRBD1; j_call: TRBJ1-1; cdr3_aa: CASSRDRTMNTEAFF; cdr3_nt: TGTGCCAGCAGCCGGGACAGGACAATGAACACTGAAGCTTTCTTT
clone_size: many; v_call: TRBV20-1; d_call: TRBD1; j_call: TRBJ2-4; cdr3_aa: CSARSGGQGNIQYF; cdr3_nt: TGCAGTGCTAGATCAGGGGGACAGGGCAACATTCAGTACTTC
clone_size: many; v_call: TRBV12-3/TRBV12-4; d_call: NA; j_call: TRBJ1-2; cdr3_aa: CASSFQNNYGYTF; cdr3_nt: TGTGCCAGCAGTTTTCAGAATAACTATGGCTACACCTTC
clone_size: many; v_call: TRBV19; d_call: NA; j_call: TRBJ2-2; cdr3_aa: CASIGFQGGTGELFF; cdr3_nt: TGTGCCAGTATAGGATTCCAGGGGGGCACCGGGGAGCTGTTTTTT
clone_size: NA; v_call: TRBV4-3; d_call: NA; j_call: TRBJ1-1; cdr3_aa: CASSHLPKGDTEAFF; cdr3_nt: TGCGCCAGCAGCCATCTTCCGAAGGGGGACACTGAAGCTTTCTTT
clone_size: many; v_call: TRBV10-2; d_call: NA; j_call: TRBJ1-1; cdr3_aa: CASSESAVYAEAFF; cdr3_nt: TGCGCCAGCAGTGAGTCGGCGGTGTACGCTGAAGCTTTCTTT
clone_size: many; v_call: TRBV12-3/TRBV12-4; d_call: NA; j_call: TRBJ2-5; cdr3_aa: CASRTDYQETQYF; cdr3_nt: TGTGCCAGCAGGACGGACTACCAAGAGACCCAGTACTTC
clone_size: many; v_call: TRBV7-6; d_call: TRBD2; j_call: TRBJ2-5; cdr3_aa: CASSTVAGGPLETQYF; cdr3_nt: TGTGCCAGCAGCACAGTAGCGGGAGGGCCCTTGGAGACCCAGTACTTC
clone_size: many; v_call: TRBV11-2; d_call: NA; j_call: TRBJ2-7; cdr3_aa: CASSPPGLPYEQYF; cdr3_nt: TGTGCCAGCAGCCCTCCAGGGCTTCCCTACGAGCAGTACTTC
clone_size: few; v_call: TRBV24-1; d_call: NA; j_call: TRBJ2-3; cdr3_aa: CANSGKPTDTQYF; cdr3_nt: TGTGCCAACAGTGGAAAGCCTACAGATACGCAGTATTTT
clone_size: many; v_call: TRBV28; d_call: NA; j_call: TRBJ2-7; cdr3_aa: CASRGTPTYEQYF; cdr3_nt: TGTGCCAGCAGGGGGACACCCACCTACGAGCAGTACTTC
clone_size: many; v_call: TRBV20-1; d_call: TRBD1; j_call: TRBJ2-7; cdr3_aa: CSARAGTGRGSSYEQYF; cdr3_nt: TGCAGTGCTAGGGCCGGGACAGGGAGGGGAAGCTCCTACGAGCAGTACTTC
clone_size: many; v_call: TRBV5-6; d_call: NA; j_call: TRBJ2-7; cdr3_aa: CASSSQFLYEQYF; cdr3_nt: TGTGCCAGCAGCTCCCAATTCCTTTACGAGCAGTACTTC
clone_size: many; v_call: TRBV3-1; d_call: TRBD2; j_call: TRBJ2-5; cdr3_aa: CASSPDGTSLETQYF; cdr3_nt: TGTGCCAGCAGCCCTGACGGGACTAGTTTAGAGACCCAGTACTTC
clone_size: many; v_call: TRBV18; d_call: TRBD1; j_call: TRBJ2-3; cdr3_aa: CASSGRTGGLDTQYF; cdr3_nt: TGTGCCAGCTCAGGTCGGACAGGGGGCTTGGATACGCAGTATTTT
clone_size: many; v_call: TRBV6-6; d_call: NA; j_call: TRBJ1-1; cdr3_aa: CASGDRTAEAFF; cdr3_nt: TGTGCCAGCGGGGATAGGACAGCTGAAGCTTTCTTT
clone_size: many; v_call: TRBV7-2; d_call: NA; j_call: TRBJ2-5; cdr3_aa: CASSLMIETQYF; cdr3_nt: TGTGCCAGCAGCTTAATGATTGAGACCCAGTACTTC
clone_size: many; v_call: TRBV19; d_call: NA; j_call: TRBJ1-6; cdr3_aa: CASRTALGDSPLHF; cdr3_nt: TGTGCCAGTAGGACCGCGTTGGGTGATTCACCCCTCCACTTT
clone_size: medium-sized; v_call: TRBV20-1; d_call: NA; j_call: TRBJ2-1; cdr3_aa: CSATGRKGNEQFF; cdr3_nt: TGCAGTGCTACGGGACGAAAGGGCAATGAGCAGTTCTTC
clone_size: many; v_call: TRBV5-1; d_call: NA; j_call: TRBJ1-1; cdr3_aa: CASSLAKEGGEAFF; cdr3_nt: TGCGCCAGCAGCTTGGCCAAAGAGGGTGGAGAAGCTTTCTTT
clone_size: many; v_call: TRBV7-7; d_call: NA; j_call: TRBJ2-1; cdr3_aa: CASSSKGSYNEQFF; cdr3_nt: TGTGCTAGCAGCTCAAAAGGCTCCTACAATGAGCAGTTCTTC
clone_size: many; v_call: TRBV24-1; d_call: NA; j_call: TRBJ2-2; cdr3_aa: CATSDYEARSPWDTGELFF; cdr3_nt: TGTGCCACCAGTGATTACGAGGCCCGCAGTCCCTGGGACACCGGGGAGCTGTTTTTT
clone_size: many; v_call: TRBV5-1; d_call: NA; j_call: TRBJ2-2; cdr3_aa: CASNSDRNTGELFF; cdr3_nt: TGCGCCAGCAATAGTGACAGGAACACCGGGGAGCTGTTTTTT
clone_size: many; v_call: TRBV10-2; d_call: TRBD2; j_call: TRBJ2-1; cdr3_aa: CASRGGSNEQFF; cdr3_nt: TGCGCCAGCAGGGGGGGGTCCAATGAGCAGTTCTTC
clone_size: many; v_call: TRBV20-1; d_call: NA; j_call: TRBJ2-7; cdr3_aa: CSARLGSSYEQYF; cdr3_nt: TGCAGTGCTAGATTGGGGAGCTCCTACGAGCAGTACTTC
clone_size: many; v_call: TRBV5-1; d_call: NA; j_call: TRBJ1-5; cdr3_aa: CASSADGYSNQPQHF; cdr3_nt: TGCGCCAGCAGCGCCGACGGGTATAGCAATCAGCCCCAGCATTTT
clone_size: few; v_call: TRBV20-1; d_call: NA; j_call: TRBJ2-3; cdr3_aa: CSATPQADTQYF; cdr3_nt: TGCAGTGCTACCCCCCAGGCAGATACGCAGTATTTT
clone_size: many; v_call: TRBV5-1; d_call: NA; j_call: TRBJ1-1; cdr3_aa: CASRSVTNTEAFF; cdr3_nt: TGCGCCAGCCGCTCGGTTACGAACACTGAAGCTTTCTTT
clone_size: many; v_call: TRBV12-3/TRBV12-4; d_call: TRBD1; j_call: TRBJ2-5; cdr3_aa: CASSRDSKTQYF; cdr3_nt: TGTGCCAGCAGCCGGGACAGTAAGACCCAGTACTTC
clone_size: many; v_call: TRBV24-1; d_call: NA; j_call: TRBJ2-3; cdr3_aa: CATASGVRDSTDTQYF; cdr3_nt: TGTGCCACCGCCTCGGGGGTACGGGATAGCACAGATACGCAGTATTTT
clone_size: NA; v_call: TRBV5-5; d_call: TRBD1; j_call: TRBJ2-1; cdr3_aa: CASSLMTGGSYNEQFF; cdr3_nt: TGTGCCAGCAGCTTGATGACAGGGGGCTCCTACAATGAGCAGTTCTTC
clone_size: many; v_call: TRBV4-3; d_call: NA; j_call: TRBJ2-3; cdr3_aa: CASSQGGGRVTDTQYF; cdr3_nt: TGCGCCAGCAGCCAAGGGGGGGGGCGAGTCACAGATACGCAGTATTTT
clone_size: many; v_call: TRBV3-1; d_call: TRBD2; j_call: TRBJ2-5; cdr3_aa: CASSQGTSVVETQYF; cdr3_nt: TGTGCCAGCAGCCAAGGGACTAGCGTCGTCGAGACCCAGTACTTC
clone_size: NA; v_call: TRBV28; d_call: TRBD1; j_call: TRBJ1-6; cdr3_aa: CASRPDREVRPQHF; cdr3_nt: TGTGCCAGCAGACCGGACAGGGAGGTTAGACCCCAACACTTT
clone_size: many; v_call: TRBV5-4; d_call: NA; j_call: TRBJ2-4; cdr3_aa: CASSFLVLGAGGDIQYF; cdr3_nt: TGTGCCAGCAGCTTTTTAGTTCTGGGGGCAGGAGGGGACATTCAGTACTTC
clone_size: many; v_call: TRBV20-1; d_call: TRBD1; j_call: TRBJ2-5; cdr3_aa: CSARKPGQGWQETQYF; cdr3_nt: TGCAGTGCTAGAAAACCCGGACAGGGTTGGCAAGAGACCCAGTACTTC
clone_size: many; v_call: TRBV5-5; d_call: NA; j_call: TRBJ2-5; cdr3_aa: CASSLVGTRTAETQYF; cdr3_nt: TGTGCCAGCAGCTTGGTGGGTACCCGGACAGCAGAGACCCAGTACTTC
clone_size: many; v_call: TRBV5-1; d_call: NA; j_call: TRBJ2-5; cdr3_aa: CASSLGGTGNQETQYF; cdr3_nt: TGCGCCAGCAGCTTGGGCGGAACAGGGAACCAAGAGACCCAGTACTTC
clone_size: many; v_call: TRBV6-6; d_call: TRBD1; j_call: TRBJ2-5; cdr3_aa: CASSYSGQGYQETQYF; cdr3_nt: TGTGCCAGCAGTTACTCAGGACAGGGCTACCAAGAGACCCAGTACTTC
clone_size: many; v_call: TRBV5-6; d_call: TRBD1; j_call: TRBJ2-3; cdr3_aa: CASSYFYPGQISTDTQYF; cdr3_nt: TGTGCCAGCAGTTACTTTTACCCGGGACAGATCTCAACAGATACGCAGTATTTT
clone_size: NA; v_call: TRBV7-2; d_call: NA; j_call: TRBJ1-2; cdr3_aa: CASSRYREGGYTF; cdr3_nt: TGTGCCAGCAGCCGATACAGGGAGGGCGGCTACACCTTC
clone_size: many; v_call: TRBV27; d_call: NA; j_call: TRBJ2-6; cdr3_aa: CASSSQGSGANVLTF; cdr3_nt: TGTGCCAGCAGCAGTCAGGGGAGCGGGGCCAACGTCCTGACTTTC
clone_size: many; v_call: TRBV20-1; d_call: NA; j_call: TRBJ2-3; cdr3_aa: CSARDRARSTDTQYF; cdr3_nt: TGCAGTGCTAGAGACCGAGCGCGGAGCACAGATACGCAGTATTTT
clone_size: many; v_call: TRBV19; d_call: NA; j_call: TRBJ1-5; cdr3_aa: CASSTSTAHQPQHF; cdr3_nt: TGTGCCAGTAGTACTTCGACAGCTCATCAGCCCCAGCATTTT
clone_size: many; v_call: TRBV20-1; d_call: NA; j_call: TRBJ2-7; cdr3_aa: CRARVGRSYEQYF; cdr3_nt: TGCAGAGCTAGGGTCGGACGCTCCTACGAGCAGTACTTC